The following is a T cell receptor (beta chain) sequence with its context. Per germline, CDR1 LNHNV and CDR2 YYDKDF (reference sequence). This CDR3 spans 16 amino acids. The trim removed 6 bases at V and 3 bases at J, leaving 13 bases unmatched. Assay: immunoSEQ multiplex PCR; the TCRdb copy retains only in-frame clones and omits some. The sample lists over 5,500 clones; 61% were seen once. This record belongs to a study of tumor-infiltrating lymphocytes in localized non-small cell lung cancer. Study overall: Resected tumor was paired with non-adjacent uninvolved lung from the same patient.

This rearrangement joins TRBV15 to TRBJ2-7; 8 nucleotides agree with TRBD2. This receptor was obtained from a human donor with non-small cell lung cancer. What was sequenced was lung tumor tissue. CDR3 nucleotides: TGTGCCACCAGTGGAGATAGGACGGGACTAGACTACGAGCAGTACTTC. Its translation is CATSGDRTGLDYEQYF.